What follows is one T cell receptor (beta chain) and its context. As yet, its antigen is unknown. It was CD45RO-negative cells, positively selected for CCR7, that made up naive CD8 cells, with terminally differentiated effector memory CD45RA+ cells excluded. Trimming cost V 0 bases and J 8 bases, with 11 bases left between them. From germline, CDR1 is LGHNA and CDR2 YSLEER. The CDR3 contains 14 residues. This entry comes from a study of shared clonotypes between healthy human individuals. Study results and limitations: Although depth was large, rarefaction showed that sequencing of the sorted subsets was incomplete. All-four-donor shared clonotypes had higher generation probabilities than non-shared clonotypes did. Investigators expected sequencing depth to affect clonotype sharing among donors.

Produced via immunoSEQ multiplex PCR; TCRdb's table is partial and in-frame only. The table records around 2,000,000 clones, approximately 94% of them present only once. This sequence joins TRBV4-3 and TRBJ2-1; unclear D gene. Specimen: naive CD8+ T cells sorted from blood. This TCR came from a man younger than 35 in good health. The CDR3 DNA is TGCGCCAGCAGCCAAGATCCGGGCTCCGATGAGCAGTTCTTC. Amino acid sequence: CASSQDPGSDEQFF.